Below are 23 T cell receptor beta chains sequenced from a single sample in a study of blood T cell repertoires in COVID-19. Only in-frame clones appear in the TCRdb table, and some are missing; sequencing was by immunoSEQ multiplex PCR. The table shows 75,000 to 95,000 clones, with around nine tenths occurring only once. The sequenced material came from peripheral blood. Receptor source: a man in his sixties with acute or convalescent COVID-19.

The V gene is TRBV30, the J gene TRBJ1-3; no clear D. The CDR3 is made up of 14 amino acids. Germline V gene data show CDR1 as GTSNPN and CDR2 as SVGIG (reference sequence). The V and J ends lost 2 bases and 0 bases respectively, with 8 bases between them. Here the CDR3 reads CAWSIKSSGNTIYF. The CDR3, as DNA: TGTGCCTGGAGTATAAAGAGCTCTGGAAACACCATATATTTT.

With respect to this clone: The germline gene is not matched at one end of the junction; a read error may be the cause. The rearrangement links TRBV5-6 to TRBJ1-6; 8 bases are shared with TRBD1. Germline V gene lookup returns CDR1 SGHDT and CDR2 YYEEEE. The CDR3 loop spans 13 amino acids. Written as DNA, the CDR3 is TGTGCCAGCAGCTCGGGACTTCAAGGGACAGGACGGTTT. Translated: CASSSGLQGTGRF.

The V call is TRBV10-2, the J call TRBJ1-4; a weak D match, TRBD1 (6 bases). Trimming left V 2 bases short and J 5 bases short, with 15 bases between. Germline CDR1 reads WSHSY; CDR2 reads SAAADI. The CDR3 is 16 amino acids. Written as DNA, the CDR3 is TGCGCCAGCAGTGAGCTAGAACAGGGCCGGAATGAAAAACTGTTTTTT. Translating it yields CASSELEQGRNEKLFF.

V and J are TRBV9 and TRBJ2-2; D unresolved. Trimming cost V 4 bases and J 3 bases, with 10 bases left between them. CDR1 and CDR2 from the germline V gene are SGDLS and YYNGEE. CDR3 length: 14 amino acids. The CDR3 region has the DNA TGTGCCAGCAGCCCCTACGACTACACCGGGGAGCTGTTTTTT. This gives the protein CASSPYDYTGELFF.

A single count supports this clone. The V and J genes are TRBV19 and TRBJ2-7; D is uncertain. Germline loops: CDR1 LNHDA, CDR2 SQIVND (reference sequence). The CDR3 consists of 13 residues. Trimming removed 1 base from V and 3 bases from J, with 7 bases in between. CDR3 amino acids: CASSIGLLYEQYF. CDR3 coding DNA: TGTGCCAGTAGTATAGGACTTCTCTACGAGCAGTACTTC.

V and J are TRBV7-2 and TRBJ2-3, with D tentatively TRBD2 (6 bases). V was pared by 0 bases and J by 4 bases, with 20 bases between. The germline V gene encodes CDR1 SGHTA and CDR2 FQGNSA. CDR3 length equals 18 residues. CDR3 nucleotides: TGTGCCAGCAGCTTAGCCACCATGGGGGGAAAGCGGGCAGATACGCAGTATTTT. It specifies CASSLATMGGKRADTQYF.

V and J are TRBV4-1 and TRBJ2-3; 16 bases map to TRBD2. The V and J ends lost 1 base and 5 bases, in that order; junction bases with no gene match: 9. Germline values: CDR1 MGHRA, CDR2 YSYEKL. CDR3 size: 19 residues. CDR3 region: CASSQVISGLAGGRDTQYF. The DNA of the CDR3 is TGCGCCAGCAGCCAAGTTATATCGGGACTAGCGGGAGGGAGAGATACGCAGTATTTT.

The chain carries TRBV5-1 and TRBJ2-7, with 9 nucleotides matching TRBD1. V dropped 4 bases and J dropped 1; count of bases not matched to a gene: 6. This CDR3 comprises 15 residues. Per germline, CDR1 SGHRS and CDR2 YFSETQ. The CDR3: CASSTGTGISYEQYF. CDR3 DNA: TGCGCCAGCAGCACCGGGACAGGGATTTCCTACGAGCAGTACTTC.

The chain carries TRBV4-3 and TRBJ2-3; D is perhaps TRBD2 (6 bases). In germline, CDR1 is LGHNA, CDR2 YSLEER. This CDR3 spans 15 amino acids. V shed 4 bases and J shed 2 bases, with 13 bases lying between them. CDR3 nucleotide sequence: TGCGCCAGCAGCCCCCAGGGACTCCCCACAGATACGCAGTATTTT. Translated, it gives CASSPQGLPTDTQYF.

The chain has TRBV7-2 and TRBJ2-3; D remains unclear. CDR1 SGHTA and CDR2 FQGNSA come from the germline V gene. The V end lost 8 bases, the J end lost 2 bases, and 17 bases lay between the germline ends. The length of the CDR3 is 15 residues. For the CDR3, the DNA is TGTGCCAGCTCCACTCCGCTCGTTATCACAGATACGCAGTATTTT. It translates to CASSTPLVITDTQYF.

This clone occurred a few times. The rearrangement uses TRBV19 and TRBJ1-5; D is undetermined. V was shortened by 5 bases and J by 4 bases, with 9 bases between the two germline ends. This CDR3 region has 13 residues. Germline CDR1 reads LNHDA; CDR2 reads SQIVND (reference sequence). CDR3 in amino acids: CASSPATNQPQHF. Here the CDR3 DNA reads TGTGCCAGTAGTCCCGCGACTAATCAGCCCCAGCATTTT.

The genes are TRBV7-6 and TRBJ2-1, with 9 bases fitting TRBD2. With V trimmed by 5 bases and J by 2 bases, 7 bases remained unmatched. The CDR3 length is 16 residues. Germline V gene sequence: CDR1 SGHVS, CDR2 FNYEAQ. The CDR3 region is CASSPRLAEAYNEQFF. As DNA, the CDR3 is TGTGCCAGCAGCCCCCGACTAGCGGAAGCCTACAATGAGCAGTTCTTC.

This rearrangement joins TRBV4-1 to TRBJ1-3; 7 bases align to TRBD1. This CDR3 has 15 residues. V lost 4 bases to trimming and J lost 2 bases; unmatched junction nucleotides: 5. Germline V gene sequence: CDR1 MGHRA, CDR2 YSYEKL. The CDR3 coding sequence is TGCGCCAGCAGCCGAGATACAGGGGCTGGAAACACCATATATTTT. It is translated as CASSRDTGAGNTIYF.

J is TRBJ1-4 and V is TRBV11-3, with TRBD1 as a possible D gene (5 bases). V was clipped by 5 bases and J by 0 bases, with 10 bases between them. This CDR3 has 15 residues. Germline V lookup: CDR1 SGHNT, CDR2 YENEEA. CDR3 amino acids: CASSRDSATNEKLFF. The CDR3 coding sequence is TGTGCCAGCAGCCGCGACAGCGCAACTAATGAAAAACTGTTTTTT.

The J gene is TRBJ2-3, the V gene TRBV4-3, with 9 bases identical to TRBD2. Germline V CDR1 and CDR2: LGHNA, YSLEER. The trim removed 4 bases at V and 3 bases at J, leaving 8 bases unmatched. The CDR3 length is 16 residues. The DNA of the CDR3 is TGCGCCAGCAGCCGGAACCCGGGACTAGCTACAGATACGCAGTATTTT. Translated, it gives CASSRNPGLATDTQYF.

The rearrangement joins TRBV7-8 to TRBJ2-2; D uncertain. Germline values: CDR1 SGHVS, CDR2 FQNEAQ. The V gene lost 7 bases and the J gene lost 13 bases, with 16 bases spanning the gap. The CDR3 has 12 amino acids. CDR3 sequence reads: CASTSAVSGLFF. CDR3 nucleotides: TGTGCCAGCACCAGCGCGGTTTCCGGGCTGTTTTTT.

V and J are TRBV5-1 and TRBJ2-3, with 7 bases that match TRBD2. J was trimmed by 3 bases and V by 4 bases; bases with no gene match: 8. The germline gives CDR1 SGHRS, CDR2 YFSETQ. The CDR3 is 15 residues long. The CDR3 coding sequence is TGCGCCAGCAGCGCCTCGCCTAGCGGTACAGATACGCAGTATTTT. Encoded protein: CASSASPSGTDTQYF. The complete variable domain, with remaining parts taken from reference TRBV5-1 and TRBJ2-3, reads KAGVTQTPRYLIKTRGQQVTLSCSPISGHRSVSWYQQTPGQGLQFLFEYFSETQRNKGNFPGRFSGRQFSNSRSEMNVSTLELGDSALYLCASSASPSGTDTQYFGPGTRLTVL.

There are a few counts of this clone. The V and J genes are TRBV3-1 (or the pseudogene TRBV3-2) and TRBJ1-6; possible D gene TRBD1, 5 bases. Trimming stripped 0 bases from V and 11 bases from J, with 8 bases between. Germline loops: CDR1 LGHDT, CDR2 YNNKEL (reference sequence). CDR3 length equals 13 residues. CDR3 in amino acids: CASSQDLGAPLHF. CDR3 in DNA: TGTGCCAGCAGCCAAGATCTAGGGGCACCCCTCCACTTT.

This chain's CDR3 is CASSFLAGGRMDTQYF. As DNA, the CDR3 is TGTGCCAGCAGCTTCCTAGCGGGAGGTCGTATGGATACGCAGTATTTT. This chain uses TRBV5-6 with TRBJ2-3; TRBD2 aligns across 11 bases. The V segment lost 2 bases and the J segment 6 bases; nucleotides outside the gene matches: 8. The V gene's germline CDR1 is SGHDT and CDR2 YYEEEE. The CDR3 totals 16 residues.

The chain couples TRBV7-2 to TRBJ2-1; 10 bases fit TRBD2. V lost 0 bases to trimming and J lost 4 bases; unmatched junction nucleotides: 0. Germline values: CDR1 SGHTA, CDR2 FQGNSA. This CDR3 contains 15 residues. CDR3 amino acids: CASSLASGRYNEQFF. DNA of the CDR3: TGTGCCAGCAGCTTAGCTAGCGGGAGGTACAATGAGCAGTTCTTC.

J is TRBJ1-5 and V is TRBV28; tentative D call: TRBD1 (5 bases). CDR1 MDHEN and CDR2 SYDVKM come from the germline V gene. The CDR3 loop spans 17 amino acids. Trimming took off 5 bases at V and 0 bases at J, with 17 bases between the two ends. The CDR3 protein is CASSRVGGGDSNQPQHF. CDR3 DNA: TGTGCCAGCAGTCGGGTAGGTGGGGGGGATAGCAATCAGCCCCAGCATTTT.

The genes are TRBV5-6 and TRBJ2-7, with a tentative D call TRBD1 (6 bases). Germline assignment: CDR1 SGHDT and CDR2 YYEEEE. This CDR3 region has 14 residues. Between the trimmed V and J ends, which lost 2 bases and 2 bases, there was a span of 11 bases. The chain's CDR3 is CASSFRQAPYEQYF. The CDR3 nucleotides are TGTGCCAGCAGCTTTAGACAGGCCCCCTACGAGCAGTACTTC.

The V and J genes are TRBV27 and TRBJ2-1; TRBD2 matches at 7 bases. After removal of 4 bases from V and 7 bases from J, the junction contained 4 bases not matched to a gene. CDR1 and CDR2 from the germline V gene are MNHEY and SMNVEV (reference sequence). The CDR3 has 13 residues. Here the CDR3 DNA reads TGTGCCAGCAGTTGGGAGGGCCGGAATGAGCAGTTCTTC. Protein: CASSWEGRNEQFF.